Listed below are T cell receptor beta chains from one sample, sequenced in a study of T cell responses to AZD1222 COVID-19 vaccine. Profiling relied on immunoSEQ multiplex PCR, and the TCRdb table lists in-frame clones only, not all of them. The sample gives roughly 100,000 clones, 88% of which show up once; about 2.5% is in the top ten. Sequencing used peripheral blood, obtained on day 0 of AZD1222 vaccination. The receptors here all came from an adult in good health. The CDR3 runs from the conserved cysteine through the conserved F or W. D genes are given only for firm matches. Only part of the rows carry a size: once, few, many, or a class if the clone is expanded.

CDR3 protein,CDR3 DNA,V gene,clone size,J gene,D gene
CASSFVGGTNTEAFF,TGCGCCAGCAGCTTCGTTGGGGGCACGAACACTGAAGCTTTCTTT,TRBV5-1,NA,TRBJ1-1,NA
CASRPTGIEAQHF,TGTGCCAGCAGACCTACAGGGATCGAGGCCCAGCATTTT,TRBV12-3/TRBV12-4,NA,TRBJ1-5,NA
CASSLVYDSGNTIYF,TGTGCCAGCAGCTTGGTGTACGACTCTGGAAACACCATATATTTT,TRBV7-2,NA,TRBJ1-3,NA
CASSPVGGASYEQYF,TGTGCCAGCAGCCCAGTGGGGGGGGCTTCCTACGAGCAGTACTTC,TRBV7-9,once,TRBJ2-7,NA
CASSDWQKRYGYTF,TGTGCCAGCAGTGATTGGCAGAAGAGATATGGCTACACCTTC,TRBV2,NA,TRBJ1-2,NA
CASSSYWGDRPADRELFF,TGTGCCAGCAGTTCCTACTGGGGGGACAGGCCCGCGGACCGGGAGCTGTTTTTT,TRBV28,NA,TRBJ2-2,TRBD1
CASSYSIGQGGNTIYF,TGTGCCAGCAGTTACTCGATCGGCCAGGGGGGAAACACCATATATTTT,TRBV6-5,NA,TRBJ1-3,NA
CASKGGGSSYEQYF,TGTGCCAGTAAAGGGGGCGGCAGCTCCTACGAGCAGTACTTC,TRBV19,NA,TRBJ2-7,TRBD1
CASSPPGAGGTDTQYF,TGTGCCAGCAGTCCTCCGGGGGCAGGAGGAACAGATACGCAGTATTTT,TRBV2,NA,TRBJ2-3,NA
CASSAEDQPQHF,TGTGCCAGCAGCGCGGAGGATCAGCCCCAGCATTTT,TRBV11-3,NA,TRBJ1-5,NA
CASSYPRAQASIYEQYF,TGTGCCAGCAGTTACCCCCGAGCCCAGGCATCCATCTACGAGCAGTACTTC,TRBV6-2/TRBV6-3,NA,TRBJ2-7,NA
CASSFDYPYNEQFF,TGCGCCAGCAGCTTCGACTATCCCTACAATGAGCAGTTCTTC,TRBV5-1,NA,TRBJ2-1,NA
CASAGTENEKLFF,TGTGCCAGCGCCGGGACAGAAAATGAAAAACTGTTTTTT,TRBV6-5,NA,TRBJ1-4,TRBD1
CASGTAYYNEQFF,TGTGCCAGCGGGACAGCGTACTACAATGAGCAGTTCTTC,TRBV27,NA,TRBJ2-1,TRBD1
CASSPPGAETQYF,TGTGCCAGCTCACCACCGGGCGCGGAGACCCAGTACTTC,TRBV18,NA,TRBJ2-5,NA
CASSLVLGAGYGYTF,TGTGCCAGCAGCTTGGTGCTAGGGGCGGGCTATGGCTACACCTTC,TRBV5-6,NA,TRBJ1-2,NA
CASSLRRGRGTNEKLFF,TGTGCCAGCAGCTTGCGTCGGGGGAGGGGAACTAATGAAAAACTGTTTTTT,TRBV5-8,NA,TRBJ1-4,NA
CASRLPFKRGETQYF,TGTGCCAGCAGGCTGCCTTTCAAGCGAGGAGAGACCCAGTACTTC,TRBV5-8,few,TRBJ2-5,NA
CASSQDVDQPQHF,TGTGCCAGCAGCCAAGATGTCGATCAGCCCCAGCATTTT,TRBV3-1/TRBV3-2,few,TRBJ1-5,NA
CASSQETEYEQYF,TGTGCCAGCAGTCAAGAGACAGAGTACGAGCAGTACTTC,TRBV6-2/TRBV6-3,NA,TRBJ2-7,NA
CASSFGTAYEQYF,TGTGCCAGCAGCTTCGGGACGGCCTACGAGCAGTACTTC,TRBV28,NA,TRBJ2-7,NA
CSVVANTEAFF,TGCAGCGTTGTTGCGAACACTGAAGCTTTCTTT,TRBV29-1,NA,TRBJ1-1,NA
CASSQDPQRVQETQYF,TGTGCCAGCAGCCAAGATCCCCAGCGGGTACAAGAGACCCAGTACTTC,TRBV3-1/TRBV3-2,NA,TRBJ2-5,NA
CASTSSQPQHF,TGTGCCAGCACGAGTAGTCAGCCCCAGCATTTT,TRBV25-1,NA,TRBJ1-5,NA
CASSPGNHQPQHF,TGTGCCAGCAGCCCTGGGAATCACCAGCCCCAGCATTTT,TRBV7-2,few,TRBJ1-5,NA
CASSSQDRILMGQGLMVGYTF,TGTGCCAGCAGTTCTCAGGACAGGATCTTGATGGGTCAAGGGCTCATGGTTGGCTACACCTTC,TRBV27,NA,TRBJ1-2,TRBD1
CASSLGVAGVDTQYF,TGTGCCAGCAGCTTAGGTGTTGCGGGAGTGGATACGCAGTATTTT,TRBV11-3,NA,TRBJ2-3,TRBD2
CASSLTGNTEAFF,TGTGCCAGCAGCTTAACCGGAAACACTGAAGCTTTCTTT,TRBV5-8,NA,TRBJ1-1,NA
CASTLDRSSRIAGELFF,TGTGCCAGTACCCTGGACAGGTCATCGCGAATTGCCGGGGAGCTGTTTTTT,TRBV19,NA,TRBJ2-2,TRBD1
CASVGEYNEQFF,TGCGCCAGCGTGGGGGAGTACAATGAGCAGTTCTTC,TRBV5-1,NA,TRBJ2-1,NA
CSAMGNQPQHF,TGCAGTGCTATGGGCAATCAGCCCCAGCATTTT,TRBV20-1,NA,TRBJ1-5,NA
CASSQRDRSNQPQHF,TGTGCCAGCAGCCAAAGGGACAGAAGCAATCAGCCCCAGCATTTT,TRBV6-5,NA,TRBJ1-5,TRBD1